The next 5 T cell receptor beta chains were all read from a single sample in a study of blood T cell repertoires in COVID-19. Clones were read by immunoSEQ multiplex PCR, and TCRdb kept only the in-frame ones, dropping some. The sample records about 300,000 clones, over 75% being singletons. Sequencing was done on a sample of PBMCs or T cells enriched from blood (not recorded which). These receptors came from a man aged 30-40 years who had recovered from COVID-19.

This chain joins TRBV29-1 and TRBJ2-2; TRBD2 matches at 9 bases. The CDR3 consists of 13 residues. Germline lookup yields CDR1 SQVTM and CDR2 ANQGSEA. V trimming: 6 bases; J trimming: 5 bases; junction bases outside the gene matches: 4. This CDR3 is CSVRTSVTGELFF. DNA of the CDR3: TGCAGCGTACGGACTAGCGTTACCGGGGAGCTGTTTTTT.

The chain employs TRBV19 and TRBJ2-5; 8 bases align to TRBD1. Unmatched junction bases numbered 11, after V lost 7 bases and J lost 7 bases. The CDR3 runs 14 residues. CDR1 LNHDA and CDR2 SQIVND come from the germline V gene (reference sequence). The DNA for the CDR3 is TGTGCCAGTATGAGACAGGGGTCATTTGGGACCCAGTACTTC. Protein sequence: CASMRQGSFGTQYF.

The chain links TRBV18 to TRBJ1-1; D remains unclear. V gave up 6 bases and J gave up 5 bases, with 19 bases separating them. The germline gives CDR1 KGHSH, CDR2 LQKENI. The CDR3 has 15 residues. CDR3 region: CASSTTFPSGTEAFF. CDR3 nucleotides: TGTGCCAGCTCGACGACATTCCCATCGGGGACTGAAGCTTTCTTT.

This clone was counted once. The rearrangement uses TRBV9 and TRBJ2-2; 7 positions agree with TRBD1. This CDR3 is 14 amino acids long. The junction had 8 bases not matched to a gene; V was cut back by 3 bases and J by 9 bases. Per germline, CDR1 SGDLS and CDR2 YYNGEE. In DNA form, the CDR3 reads TGTGCCAGCAGCGCTAGACAGGGCGTCAGGGAGCTGTTTTTT. Amino acids: CASSARQGVRELFF.

The V call is TRBV7-2, the J call TRBJ1-4; 10 bases align to TRBD1. The CDR3 runs 15 residues. Per germline, CDR1 SGHTA and CDR2 FQGNSA. Trimming removed 3 bases from V and 6 bases from J; junction bases left unmatched: 4. This CDR3 reads CASSFSGTGDEKLFF. The CDR3 region has the DNA TGTGCCAGCAGCTTCTCCGGGACAGGGGATGAAAAACTGTTTTTT.